This T cell receptor (beta chain) came from a study of shared clonotypes between healthy human individuals. On the study more broadly: CD8 memory received one plate per donor, CD8 naive two, CD4 memory three and CD4 naive three.

Sequencing used immunoSEQ multiplex PCR; TCRdb keeps in-frame clones, though not all of them. The sample contains under 1 million clones, more than 85% of which appear only once. CDR1 and CDR2 from the germline V gene are SGHNT and YENEEA. Trimming pared 5 bases from V and 4 bases from J, leaving 12 bases between. This CDR3 comprises 14 residues. CD8 cells classed as naive were CD45RO-negative and positively selected for CCR7, excluding terminally differentiated effector memory CD45RA+ cells. The sequencing input was naive CD8+ T cells sorted from blood. The chain carries TRBV11-3 and TRBJ2-1; D may match TRBD1 or TRBD2 (7 bases each). This clonotype originated in a man aged 25-45 years in good health. The CDR3 reads CASSIRGGYNEQFF. CDR3 in DNA: TGTGCCAGCAGCATCAGGGGGGGGTACAATGAGCAGTTCTTC.